This record concerns one T cell receptor beta chain sequence. What it recognizes is unknown. This specimen belongs to a study of shared clonotypes between healthy human individuals. Across the study: CD4 naive and memory got three plates each, CD8 naive two, CD8 memory one. The study, taken as a whole, reports: Shared clonotypes: 4.5% to 6% naive CD4, around 3.7% naive CD8, about 2.2% memory CD4, roughly 0.4% memory CD8. Rarefaction showed sorted-subset sequencing was incomplete despite large depth.

Libraries were prepared by immunoSEQ multiplex PCR; TCRdb keeps only in-frame clonotypes and omits some of them. The table includes just over 2,000,000 clones, 95% detected once. The V segment lost 4 bases and the J segment 0 bases; nucleotides outside the gene matches: 7. CDR1 is ENHRY, CDR2 SYGVKD, per germline. The CDR3 spans 17 residues. The sequence was obtained from a man aged 18 to 29 in good health. Sequenced: naive CD4+ T cells sorted from blood. Subset: CD45RA+ positively selected. The rearrangement joins TRBV10-3 to TRBJ2-7; 12 bases match TRBD2. CDR3 sequence (DNA): TGTGCCATCAGTGGGAGGACTAGCGGGGCTTCCTCCTACGAGCAGTACTTC. Its protein is CAISGRTSGASSYEQYF.